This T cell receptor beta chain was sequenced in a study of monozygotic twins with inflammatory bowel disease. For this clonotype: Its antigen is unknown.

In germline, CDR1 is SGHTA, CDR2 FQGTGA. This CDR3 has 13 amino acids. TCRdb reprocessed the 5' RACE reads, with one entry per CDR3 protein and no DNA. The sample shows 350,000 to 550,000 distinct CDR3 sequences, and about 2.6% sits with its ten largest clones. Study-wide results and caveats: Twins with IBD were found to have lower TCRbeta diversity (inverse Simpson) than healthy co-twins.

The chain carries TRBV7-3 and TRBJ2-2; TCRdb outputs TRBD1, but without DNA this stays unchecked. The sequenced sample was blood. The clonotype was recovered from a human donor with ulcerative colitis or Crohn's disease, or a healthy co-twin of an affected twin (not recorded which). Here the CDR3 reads CASTRQGYGELFF.